This TCR beta chain was documented in a study of T cell changes during pregnancy in multiple sclerosis. Produced via immunoSEQ multiplex PCR; TCRdb's table is partial and in-frame only. The sample yields tens of thousands of clones, over 85% seen once. Germline CDR1 SGHNT, CDR2 YYREEE (reference sequence). V lost 1 base and J 0 bases, leaving 8 bases between the germline ends. CDR3 size: 14 residues. This material consisted of peripheral blood, taken in the second trimester of pregnancy. The chain couples TRBV5-4 to TRBJ2-7; possibly TRBD2 for D (5 bases). This clonotype was obtained from a female donor with multiple sclerosis, enrolled in a pregnancy study. CDR3 sequence reads: CASSLPDFSYEQYF. DNA for the CDR3: TGTGCCAGCAGCTTGCCGGACTTCTCCTACGAGCAGTACTTC.